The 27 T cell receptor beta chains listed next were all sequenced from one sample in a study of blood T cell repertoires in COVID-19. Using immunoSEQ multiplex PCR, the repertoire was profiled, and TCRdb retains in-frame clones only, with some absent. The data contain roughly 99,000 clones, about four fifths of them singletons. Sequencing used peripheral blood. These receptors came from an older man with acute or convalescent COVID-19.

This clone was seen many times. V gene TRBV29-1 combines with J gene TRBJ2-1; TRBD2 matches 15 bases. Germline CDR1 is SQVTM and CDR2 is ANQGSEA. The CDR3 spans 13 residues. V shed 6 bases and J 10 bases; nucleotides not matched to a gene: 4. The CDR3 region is CSVRTSGGAEQFF. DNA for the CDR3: TGCAGCGTCCGGACTAGCGGGGGGGCCGAGCAGTTCTTC.

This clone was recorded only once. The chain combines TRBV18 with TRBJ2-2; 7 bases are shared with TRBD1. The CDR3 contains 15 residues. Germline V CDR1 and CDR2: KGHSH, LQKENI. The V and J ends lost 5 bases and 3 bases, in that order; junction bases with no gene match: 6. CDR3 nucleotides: TGTGCCAGCTCAGTCACAGGGGCCGACACCGGGGAGCTGTTTTTT. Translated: CASSVTGADTGELFF.

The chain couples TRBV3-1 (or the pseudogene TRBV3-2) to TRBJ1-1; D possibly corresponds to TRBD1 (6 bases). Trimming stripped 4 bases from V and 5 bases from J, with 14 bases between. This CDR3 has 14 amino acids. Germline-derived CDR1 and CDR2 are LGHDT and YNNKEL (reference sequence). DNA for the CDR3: TGTGCCAGCAGCCCCGGATACAGGGCGACTGAAGCTTTCTTT. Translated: CASSPGYRATEAFF.

The CDR3, as DNA: TGTGCCAGCAGCACCGGAGGGGGCGAAGAGCAGTACTTC. This sequence encodes CASSTGGGEEQYF. This sequence joins TRBV11-1 and TRBJ2-7, with D tentatively TRBD1 (7 bases). Germline V CDR1 and CDR2: SGHAT, FQDESV (reference sequence). The germline V and J ends were trimmed by 5 bases and 7 bases, with 15 bases remaining between them. The CDR3 has 13 residues. Full variable domain (outside the CDR3, taken from reference TRBV11-1 and TRBJ2-7): EAEVAQSPRYKITEKSQAVAFWCDPISGHATLYWYRQILGQGPELLVQFQDESVVDDSQLPKDRFSAERLKGVDSTLKIQPAELGDSAMYLCASSTGGGEEQYFGPGTRLTVT.

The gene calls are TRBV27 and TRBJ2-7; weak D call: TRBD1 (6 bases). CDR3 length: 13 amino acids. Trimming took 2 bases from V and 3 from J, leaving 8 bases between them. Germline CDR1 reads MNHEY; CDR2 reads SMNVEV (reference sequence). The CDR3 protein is CASSLGGRYEQYF. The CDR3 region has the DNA TGTGCCAGCAGTTTAGGGGGCCGCTACGAGCAGTACTTC.

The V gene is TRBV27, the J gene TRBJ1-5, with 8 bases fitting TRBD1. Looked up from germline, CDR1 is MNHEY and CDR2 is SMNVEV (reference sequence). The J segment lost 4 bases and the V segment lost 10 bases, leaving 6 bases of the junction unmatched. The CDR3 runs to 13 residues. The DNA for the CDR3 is TGTGCCACCGGCGACAGGGGAAATCAGCCCCAGCATTTT. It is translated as CATGDRGNQPQHF.

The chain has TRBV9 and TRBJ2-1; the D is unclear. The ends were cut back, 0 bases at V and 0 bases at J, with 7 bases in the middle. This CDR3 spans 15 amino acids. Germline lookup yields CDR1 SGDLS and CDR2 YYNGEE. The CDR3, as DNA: TGTGCCAGCAGCGTAGTTGCAGGCTCCTACAATGAGCAGTTCTTC. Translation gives CASSVVAGSYNEQFF.

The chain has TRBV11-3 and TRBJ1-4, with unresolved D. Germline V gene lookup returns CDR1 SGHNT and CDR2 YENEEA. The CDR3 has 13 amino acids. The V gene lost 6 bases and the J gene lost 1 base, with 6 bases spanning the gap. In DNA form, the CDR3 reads TGTGCCAGCAGACGCGTAACTAATGAAAAACTGTTTTTT. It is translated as CASRRVTNEKLFF.

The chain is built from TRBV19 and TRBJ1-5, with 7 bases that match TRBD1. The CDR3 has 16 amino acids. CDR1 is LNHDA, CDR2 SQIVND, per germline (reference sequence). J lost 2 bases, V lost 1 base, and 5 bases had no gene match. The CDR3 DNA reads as TGTGCCAGTAGTATAGTACAGGGGAACCGCAATCAGCCCCAGCATTTT. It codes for CASSIVQGNRNQPQHF.

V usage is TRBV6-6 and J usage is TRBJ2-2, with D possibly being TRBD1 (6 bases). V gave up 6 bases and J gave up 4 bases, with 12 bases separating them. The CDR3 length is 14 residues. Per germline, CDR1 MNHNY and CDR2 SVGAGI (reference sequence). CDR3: CASRVRGFTGELFF. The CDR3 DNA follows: TGTGCCAGCAGGGTCAGGGGTTTCACCGGGGAGCTGTTTTTT.

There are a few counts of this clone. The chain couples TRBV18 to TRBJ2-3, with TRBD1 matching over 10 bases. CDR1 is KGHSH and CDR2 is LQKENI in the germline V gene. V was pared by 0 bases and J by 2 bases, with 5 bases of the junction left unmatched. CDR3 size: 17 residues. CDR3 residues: CASSPPGTGVNTDTQYF. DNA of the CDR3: TGTGCCAGCTCACCACCCGGGACAGGGGTGAACACAGATACGCAGTATTTT.

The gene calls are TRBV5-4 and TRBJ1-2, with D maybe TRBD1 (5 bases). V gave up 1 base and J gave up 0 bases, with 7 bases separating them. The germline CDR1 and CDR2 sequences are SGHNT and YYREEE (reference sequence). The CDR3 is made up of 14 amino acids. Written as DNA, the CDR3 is TGTGCCAGCAGCTTGTGGGGCACTAACTATGGCTACACCTTC. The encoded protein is CASSLWGTNYGYTF.

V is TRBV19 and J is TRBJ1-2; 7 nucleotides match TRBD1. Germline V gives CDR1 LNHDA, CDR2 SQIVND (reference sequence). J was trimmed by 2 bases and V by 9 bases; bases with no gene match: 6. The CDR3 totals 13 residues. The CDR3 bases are TGTGCCAGATCTGGCAGGGGGAACTATGGCTACACCTTC. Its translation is CARSGRGNYGYTF.

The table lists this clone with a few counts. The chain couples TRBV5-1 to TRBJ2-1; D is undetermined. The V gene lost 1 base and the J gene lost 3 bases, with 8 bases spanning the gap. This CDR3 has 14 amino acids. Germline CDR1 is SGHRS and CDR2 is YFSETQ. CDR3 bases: TGCGCCAGCAGCTTGCGGGTAGGCTACAATGAGCAGTTCTTC. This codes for CASSLRVGYNEQFF.

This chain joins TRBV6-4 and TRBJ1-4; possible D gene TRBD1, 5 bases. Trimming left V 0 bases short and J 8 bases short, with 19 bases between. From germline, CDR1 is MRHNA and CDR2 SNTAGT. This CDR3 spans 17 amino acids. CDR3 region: CASSDSGPRVGVEKLFF. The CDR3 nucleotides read TGTGCCAGCAGTGACTCGGGGCCCAGGGTTGGGGTGGAAAAACTGTTTTTT.

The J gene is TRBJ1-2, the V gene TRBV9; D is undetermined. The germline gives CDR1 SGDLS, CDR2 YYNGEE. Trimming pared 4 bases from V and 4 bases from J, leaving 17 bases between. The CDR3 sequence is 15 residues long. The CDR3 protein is CASSSSLRRAYGYTF. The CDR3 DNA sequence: TGTGCCAGCAGCTCTTCGCTGCGGAGGGCCTATGGCTACACCTTC.

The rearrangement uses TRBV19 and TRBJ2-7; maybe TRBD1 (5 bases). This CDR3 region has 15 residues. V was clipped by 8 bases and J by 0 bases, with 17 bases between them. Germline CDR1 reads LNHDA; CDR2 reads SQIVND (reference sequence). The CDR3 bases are TGTGCCAGTGCCCCCACAGGACCGAGCTCCTACGAGCAGTACTTC. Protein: CASAPTGPSSYEQYF.

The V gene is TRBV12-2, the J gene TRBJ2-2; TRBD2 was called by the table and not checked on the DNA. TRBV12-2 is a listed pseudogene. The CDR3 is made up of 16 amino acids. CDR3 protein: CASRSGLAGGGGELFF. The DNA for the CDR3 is TGTGCAAGTCGCTCAGGACTAGCGGGGGGCGGCGGGGAGCTGTTTTTT.

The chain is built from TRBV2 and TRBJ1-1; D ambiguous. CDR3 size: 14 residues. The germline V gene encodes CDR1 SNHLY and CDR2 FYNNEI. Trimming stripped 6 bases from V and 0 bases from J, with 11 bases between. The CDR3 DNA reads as TGTGCCAGCAGGGGAGAGTCACTGAACACTGAAGCTTTCTTT. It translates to CASRGESLNTEAFF.

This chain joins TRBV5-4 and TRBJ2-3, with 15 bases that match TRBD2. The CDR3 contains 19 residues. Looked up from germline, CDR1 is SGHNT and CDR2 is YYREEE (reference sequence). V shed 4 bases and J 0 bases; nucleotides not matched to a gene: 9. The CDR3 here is CASSKGLAGGEHSTDTQYF. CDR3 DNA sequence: TGTGCCAGCAGCAAAGGACTAGCGGGGGGGGAGCACAGCACAGATACGCAGTATTTT. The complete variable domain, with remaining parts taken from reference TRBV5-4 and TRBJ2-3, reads ETGVTQSPTHLIKTRGQQVTLRCSSQSGHNTVSWYQQALGQGPQFIFQYYREEENGRGNFPPRFSGLQFPNYSSELNVNALELDDSALYLCASSKGLAGGEHSTDTQYFGPGTRLTVL.

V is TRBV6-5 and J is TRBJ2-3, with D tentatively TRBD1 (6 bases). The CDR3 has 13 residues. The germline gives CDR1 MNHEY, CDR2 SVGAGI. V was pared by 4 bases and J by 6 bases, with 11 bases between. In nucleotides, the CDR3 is TGTGCCAGCAGTTCCTCAGGGGCGGATACGCAGTATTTT. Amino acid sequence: CASSSSGADTQYF.

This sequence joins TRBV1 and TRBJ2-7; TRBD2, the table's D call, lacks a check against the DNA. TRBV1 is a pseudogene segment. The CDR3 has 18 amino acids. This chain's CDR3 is CTSSQARCQTSGDYEQYF. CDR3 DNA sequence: TGCACCAGCAGCCAAGCCCGATGCCAGACTAGCGGGGACTACGAGCAGTACTTC.

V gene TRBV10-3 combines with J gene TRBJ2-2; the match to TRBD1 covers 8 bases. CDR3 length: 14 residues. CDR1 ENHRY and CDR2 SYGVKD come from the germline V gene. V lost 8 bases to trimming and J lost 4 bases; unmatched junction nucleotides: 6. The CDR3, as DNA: TGTGCCATCGGGGGACAGGTTATCACCGGGGAGCTGTTTTTT. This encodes CAIGGQVITGELFF.

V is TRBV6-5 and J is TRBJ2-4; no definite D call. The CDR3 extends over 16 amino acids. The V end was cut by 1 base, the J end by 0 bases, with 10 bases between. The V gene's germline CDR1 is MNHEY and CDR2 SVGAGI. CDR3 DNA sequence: TGTGCCAGCAGTTACTTGGCCCAATCAGCCAAAAACATTCAGTACTTC. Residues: CASSYLAQSAKNIQYF.

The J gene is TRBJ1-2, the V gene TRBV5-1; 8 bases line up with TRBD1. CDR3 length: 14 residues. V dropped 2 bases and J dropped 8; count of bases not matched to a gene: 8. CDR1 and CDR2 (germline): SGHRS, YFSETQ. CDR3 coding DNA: TGCGCCAGCAGCTTCCAGGGGGCTGGCGACGGCTACACCTTC. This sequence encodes CASSFQGAGDGYTF.

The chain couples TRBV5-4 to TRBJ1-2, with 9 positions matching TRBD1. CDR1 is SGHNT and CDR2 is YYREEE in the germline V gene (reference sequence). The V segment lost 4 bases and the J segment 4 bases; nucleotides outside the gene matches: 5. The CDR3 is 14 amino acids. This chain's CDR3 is CASSVGQGSYGYTF. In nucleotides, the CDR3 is TGTGCCAGCAGCGTTGGACAGGGGAGCTATGGCTACACCTTC.

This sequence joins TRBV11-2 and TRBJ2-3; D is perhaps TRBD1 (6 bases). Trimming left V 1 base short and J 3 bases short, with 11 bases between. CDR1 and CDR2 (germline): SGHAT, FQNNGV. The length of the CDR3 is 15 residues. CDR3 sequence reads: CASSLALQGTDTQYF. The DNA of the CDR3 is TGTGCCAGCAGCTTAGCCCTACAGGGTACAGATACGCAGTATTTT. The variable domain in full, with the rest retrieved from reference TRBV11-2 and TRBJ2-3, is EAGVAQSPRYKIIEKRQSVAFWCNPISGHATLYWYQQILGQGPKLLIQFQNNGVVDDSQLPKDRFSAERLKGVDSTLKIQPAKLEDSAVYLCASSLALQGTDTQYFGPGTRLTVL.